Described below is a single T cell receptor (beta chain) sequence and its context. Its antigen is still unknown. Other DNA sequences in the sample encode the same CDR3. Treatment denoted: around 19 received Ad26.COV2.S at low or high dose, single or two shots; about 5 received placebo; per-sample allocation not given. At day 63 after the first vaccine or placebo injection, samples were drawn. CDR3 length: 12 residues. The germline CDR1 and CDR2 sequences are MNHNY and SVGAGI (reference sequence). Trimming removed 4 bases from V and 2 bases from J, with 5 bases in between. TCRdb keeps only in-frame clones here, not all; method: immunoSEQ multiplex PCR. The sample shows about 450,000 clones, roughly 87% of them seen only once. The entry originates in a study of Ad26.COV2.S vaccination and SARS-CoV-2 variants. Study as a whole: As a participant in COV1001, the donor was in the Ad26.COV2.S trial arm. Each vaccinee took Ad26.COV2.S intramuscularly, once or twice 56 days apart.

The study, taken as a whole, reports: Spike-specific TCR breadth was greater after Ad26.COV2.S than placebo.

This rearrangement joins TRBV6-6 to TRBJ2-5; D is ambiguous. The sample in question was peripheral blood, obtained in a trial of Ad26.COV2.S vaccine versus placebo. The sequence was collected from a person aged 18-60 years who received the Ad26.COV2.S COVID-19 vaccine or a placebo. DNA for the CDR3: TGTGCCAGCAGTTCCATACAAGAGACCCAGTACTTC. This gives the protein CASSSIQETQYF.